This TCR beta chain was obtained from a study of monozygotic twins with inflammatory bowel disease. The study, taken as a whole, reports: IBD patients, compared with healthy twins, shared fewer clonotypes with others (especially with disease activity).

The authors used roughly 3.5 ug of total RNA per TCR library. TCRdb re-called the 5' RACE reads, yielding one record per CDR3 amino acid sequence without DNA. Its table records about 450,000 distinct CDR3 sequences. With regard to this clonotype: Its antigen is not known.

Germline CDR1 SEHNR, CDR2 FQNEAQ (reference sequence). The CDR3 consists of 13 residues. J is TRBJ2-7 and V is TRBV7-9. The sample consisted of blood. This clonotype was sampled from a human donor with ulcerative colitis or Crohn's disease, or a healthy co-twin of an affected twin (not recorded which). CDR3 sequence reads: CASSLPSSYEQYF. The whole variable domain, filled in from reference TRBV7-9 and TRBJ2-7, reads DTGVSQNPRHKITKRGQNVTFRCDPISEHNRLYWYRQTLGQGPEFLTYFQNEAQLEKSRLLSDRFSAERPKGSFSTLEIQRTEQGDSAMYLCASSLPSSYEQYFGPGTRLTVT.